Following are 32 T cell receptor beta chains from one sample sequenced in a study of post-analysis software for immune sequencing data. Study-level findings and limits: A handful of TRBV segments were more frequent in patients than controls; TRBV5-6, TRBV5-1 and TRBV20-1 belonged to this group.

Their antigen targets remain unknown. Unique molecular identifiers featured in each of the TCR beta cDNA libraries. MiXCR, run by TCRdb on the PCR reads, gives a single entry per CDR3 protein. The table lists more than 500,000 distinct CDR3 sequences, about a third of them singletons, with around 6.1% in the top ten. The sequenced material came from blood. All receptors derive from a girl aged 2 to 17 with multiple sclerosis.

The chain combines TRBV7-9 with TRBJ2-3; the match to TRBD2 covers 9 bases. After removal of 5 bases from V and 0 bases from J, the junction contained 6 bases not matched to a gene. Germline CDR1 SEHNR, CDR2 FQNEAQ (reference sequence). This CDR3 is built from 16 residues. The CDR3: CASSHGTSYSTDTQYF. The CDR3, as DNA: TGTGCCAGCAGCCACGGGACTAGCTATAGCACAGATACGCAGTATTTT. The full variable domain, its missing parts supplied by reference TRBV7-9 and TRBJ2-3, is DTGVSQNPRHKITKRGQNVTFRCDPISEHNRLYWYRQTLGQGPEFLTYFQNEAQLEKSRLLSDRFSAERPKGSFSTLEIQRTEQGDSAMYLCASSHGTSYSTDTQYFGPGTRLTVL.

The V call is TRBV5-5, the J call TRBJ1-1; D remains ambiguous. V was shortened by 4 bases and J by 2 bases, with 15 bases between the two germline ends. The germline V gene encodes CDR1 SGHKS and CDR2 YYEKEE (reference sequence). This CDR3 has 15 residues. The CDR3 DNA reads as TGTGCCAGCAGCATTGGCGGTGGCAGAAACACTGAAGCTTTCTTT. This encodes CASSIGGGRNTEAFF.

The CDR3 loop is CASKVGLSYNEQFF. The DNA for the CDR3 is TGTGCCAGCAAGGTGGGCCTGTCCTACAATGAGCAGTTCTTC. The chain joins TRBV7-2 to TRBJ2-1; D uncertain. CDR1 and CDR2 from the germline V gene are SGHTA and FQGNSA. V gave up 7 bases and J gave up 1 base, with 11 bases separating them. The CDR3 runs to 14 residues. Full variable domain (rest looked up from reference TRBV7-2 and TRBJ2-1): GAGVSQSPSNKVTEKGKDVELRCDPISGHTALYWYRQSLGQGLEFLIYFQGNSAPDKSGLPSDRFSAERTGGSVSTLTIQRTQQEDSAVYLCASKVGLSYNEQFFGPGTRLTVL.

This chain connects TRBV12-3 or TRBV12-4 to TRBJ2-1; 13 bases are shared with TRBD2. The CDR3 runs 16 residues. V was clipped by 4 bases and J by 4 bases; unmatched bases: 4. The CDR3, as DNA: TGTGCCAGCAGTTCGGGGACTAGCGGGGTTTACAATGAGCAGTTCTTC. This gives the protein CASSSGTSGVYNEQFF.

This chain uses TRBV6-5 with TRBJ2-1, with D perhaps TRBD1 (6 bases). The V and J ends lost 6 bases and 1 base respectively, with 10 bases between them. The CDR3 runs to 14 residues. CDR1 is MNHEY and CDR2 is SVGAGI in the germline V gene. CDR3 in DNA: TGTGCCAGCAGGCCGACAGGATCCTACAATGAGCAGTTCTTC. It codes for CASRPTGSYNEQFF.

The chain combines TRBV3-1 with TRBJ1-2, with D tentatively TRBD1 (5 bases). The V end lost 4 bases, the J end lost 4 bases, and 10 bases lay between the germline ends. Germline V lookup: CDR1 LGHDT, CDR2 YNNKEL (reference sequence). The CDR3 extends over 13 amino acids. As DNA, the CDR3 is TGTGCCAGCAGCCTGACAGCGACCTATGGCTACACCTTC. Its translation: CASSLTATYGYTF.

This clonotype has a handful of counts. This rearrangement joins TRBV7-2 to TRBJ2-7, with D perhaps being TRBD1 or TRBD2 (5 bases each). V was pared by 1 base and J by 1 base, with 14 bases between. This CDR3 is 16 amino acids long. In germline, CDR1 is SGHTA, CDR2 FQGNSA. The CDR3: CASSLVNLGGSYEQYF. CDR3 sequence (DNA): TGTGCCAGCAGCTTAGTAAACCTTGGGGGTTCCTACGAGCAGTACTTC.

This clonotype has just a few counts. V usage is TRBV7-9 and J usage is TRBJ2-5; D perhaps matches TRBD1 (5 bases). The J call may not be correct, given that the DNA end is closer to TRBJ2-7. This CDR3 contains 13 residues. Per germline, CDR1 SEHNR and CDR2 FQNEAQ (reference sequence). CDR3 coding DNA: TGTGCCAGCAGCCCATTGGACATCGACGAGCAGTACTTC. Translating it yields CASSPLDIDEQYF.

The rearrangement uses TRBV2 and TRBJ1-4, with 9 bases fitting TRBD1. This CDR3 spans 16 amino acids. V lost 3 bases, J lost 2 bases, and 4 bases stayed unmatched. CDR1 is SNHLY and CDR2 is FYNNEI in the germline V gene. The CDR3 DNA follows: TGTGCCAGCAGTGATCCGGGGACAGGGACTAATGAAAAACTGTTTTTT. It codes for CASSDPGTGTNEKLFF.

J is TRBJ2-3 and V is TRBV10-3; no definite D call. The CDR3 length is 12 residues. Germline V lookup: CDR1 ENHRY, CDR2 SYGVKD. The V gene lost 9 bases and the J gene lost 4 bases, with 11 bases spanning the gap. The CDR3 bases are TGTGCCATAAACCGAGGCTCAGATACGCAGTATTTT. Protein: CAINRGSDTQYF.

V and J are TRBV5-1 and TRBJ2-3; D could derive from TRBD1 or TRBD2 (5 bases each). Germline V lookup: CDR1 SGHRS, CDR2 YFSETQ. V dropped 5 bases and J dropped 3 bases, with 22 bases sitting between them. CDR3 length equals 17 residues. The CDR3 loop is CASSPRPGTSRTDTQYF. In DNA form, the CDR3 reads TGCGCCAGCAGTCCAAGACCCGGGACGTCCAGAACAGATACGCAGTATTTT.

V is TRBV6-1 and J is TRBJ1-5, with D uncertain. Germline values: CDR1 MNHNS, CDR2 SASEGT. CDR3 length equals 11 residues. V lost 2 bases, J lost 12 bases, and 8 bases lay in between. CDR3 nucleotide sequence: TGTGCCAGCAGTGAACTTGGTCGCCAGCATTTT. Translation gives CASSELGRQHF.

The CDR3 DNA reads as TGTGCCAACATAGGGGGCGGCACTGAAGCTTTCTTT. Translation gives CANIGGGTEAFF. V usage is TRBV5-6 and J usage is TRBJ1-1; TRBD1 matches 7 bases. CDR3 length: 12 residues. V lost 9 bases to trimming and J lost 4 bases; unmatched junction nucleotides: 6. The germline gives CDR1 SGHDT, CDR2 YYEEEE.

The chain's CDR3 is CASSQVWTGHLYNEQFF. The CDR3 bases are TGCGCCAGCAGCCAAGTATGGACAGGCCACCTCTACAATGAGCAGTTCTTC. The rearrangement uses TRBV4-1 and TRBJ2-1, with 7 bases that match TRBD1. The CDR3 runs to 17 residues. V trimming: 1 base; J trimming: 3 bases; junction bases outside the gene matches: 9. The germline CDR1 and CDR2 sequences are MGHRA and YSYEKL.

CDR3 residues: CARGTGVYNSPLHF. CDR3 coding DNA: TGTGCCAGAGGGACCGGGGTCTATAATTCACCCCTCCACTTT. V gene TRBV19 combines with J gene TRBJ1-6; possibly TRBD1 for D (5 bases). With 9 bases removed from V and 3 bases from J, the gap between germline ends came to 12 bases. This CDR3 is 14 amino acids long. CDR1 LNHDA and CDR2 SQIVND come from the germline V gene (reference sequence).

In this sample, this clonotype turned up a few times. This chain uses TRBV7-2 with TRBJ1-5; D unclear. Germline V gene lookup returns CDR1 SGHTA and CDR2 FQGNSA. V dropped 1 base and J dropped 3 bases, with 7 bases sitting between them. The CDR3 consists of 14 residues. CDR3 residues: CASSLGVLNQPQHF. The CDR3 DNA sequence: TGTGCCAGCAGCTTAGGGGTCCTCAATCAGCCCCAGCATTTT.

The rearrangement joins TRBV18 to TRBJ2-2; the match to TRBD1 covers 9 bases. CDR1 is KGHSH and CDR2 is LQKENI in the germline V gene. The CDR3 length is 16 residues. Unmatched junction bases numbered 8, after V lost 3 bases and J lost 6 bases. CDR3 residues: CASSPDGTGRAGELFF. The CDR3 region has the DNA TGTGCCAGCTCACCCGACGGGACAGGGCGAGCCGGGGAGCTGTTTTTT.

The chain has TRBV5-1 and TRBJ2-1; 15 bases map to TRBD2. V lost 3 bases and J lost 6; bases outside the gene matches: 1. The CDR3 is 15 residues long. CDR1 and CDR2 (germline): SGHRS, YFSETQ. The CDR3 region is CASSSGLAGGNEQFF. In DNA form, the CDR3 reads TGCGCCAGCAGCTCGGGACTAGCGGGGGGCAATGAGCAGTTCTTC.

Regarding this clonotype: Here the CDR3 omits its conserved ending phenylalanine or tryptophan, so a read error is the likely source. The rearrangement links TRBV6-5 to TRBJ2-2; TRBD1 matches 9 bases. After removal of 0 bases from V and 3 bases from J, the junction contained 11 bases not matched to a gene. Per germline, CDR1 MNHEY and CDR2 SVGAGI. There are 19 residues in the CDR3. CDR3 DNA: TGTGCCAGCAGTTACTCGATCCTTTACGGGACAGGGCACACCGGGGAGCTGTTTTTG. Protein product: CASSYSILYGTGHTGELFL.

The chain couples TRBV12-3 or TRBV12-4 to TRBJ1-1; D might be TRBD1 (5 bases). CDR3 size: 16 residues. V lost 4 bases and J lost 5, with 20 bases in between. CDR3 coding DNA: TGTGCCAGCAGTTCAGAACCCAGGGCCCCGAGTACTGAAGCTTTCTTT. This gives the protein CASSSEPRAPSTEAFF.

This chain links TRBV12-3 or TRBV12-4 with TRBJ2-3; maybe TRBD2 (7 bases). The CDR3 has 14 residues. Trimming pared 8 bases from V and 5 bases from J, leaving 17 bases between. The CDR3: CASHEGGAEDTQYF. DNA of the CDR3: TGTGCCAGCCATGAGGGGGGGGCTGAAGATACGCAGTATTTT.

The sample holds many counts of this clonotype. V and J are TRBV10-2 and TRBJ1-2; possible D gene TRBD1, 5 bases. The CDR3 loop spans 14 amino acids. Looked up from germline, CDR1 is WSHSY and CDR2 is SAAADI. V dropped 3 bases and J dropped 2 bases, with 10 bases sitting between them. The CDR3 region has the DNA TGCGCCAGCAGTGACCGGGGGTTGAACTATGGCTACACCTTC. Protein: CASSDRGLNYGYTF.

The chain is built from TRBV9 and TRBJ1-5; D is uncertain. V lost 4 bases and J lost 7, with 21 bases in between. CDR1 is SGDLS and CDR2 is YYNGEE in the germline V gene. The CDR3 has 16 residues. DNA for the CDR3: TGTGCCAGCAGCTCGGACCATTCCGGAGGCGGCCAGCCCCAGCATTTT. Translated: CASSSDHSGGGQPQHF.

This clonotype showed up many times. The gene calls are TRBV7-9 and TRBJ1-2; D is possibly TRBD1 (6 bases). The V gene's germline CDR1 is SEHNR and CDR2 FQNEAQ (reference sequence). This CDR3 is built from 13 residues. V gave up 8 bases and J gave up 5 bases, with 15 bases separating them. The CDR3 DNA is TGTGCCAGCTCACCAGAGGGGGGTTATGGCTACACCTTC. This codes for CASSPEGGYGYTF.

In this sample, this clonotype turned up a few times. V usage is TRBV4-1 and J usage is TRBJ2-1; 14 bases agree with TRBD2. The ends lost 5 bases at V and 11 bases at J; junction bases unmatched: 2. Germline CDR1 and CDR2: MGHRA and YSYEKL. The CDR3 has 13 amino acids. The CDR3 nucleotides are TGCGCCAGCAGCAGACTAGCGGGGGGGAAGCAGTTCTTC. It is translated as CASSRLAGGKQFF.

The chain joins TRBV20-1 to TRBJ1-1, with D hard to call. Germline CDR1 and CDR2: DFQATT and SNEGSKA (reference sequence). This CDR3 has 14 residues. The ends were cut back, 6 bases at V and 5 bases at J, with 19 bases in the middle. CDR3: CSAHPRGFWTEAFF. The CDR3 bases are TGCAGTGCCCATCCCCGCGGGTTTTGGACTGAAGCTTTCTTT.

The V call is TRBV20-1, the J call TRBJ2-1; D perhaps matches TRBD2 (6 bases). The CDR3 contains 12 residues. CDR1 is DFQATT and CDR2 is SNEGSKA in the germline V gene (reference sequence). Trimming left V 5 bases short and J 12 bases short, with 17 bases between. In nucleotides, the CDR3 is TGCAGTGCTGGCTCCATGACCGGGAGGCAGTTCTTC. Amino acid sequence: CSAGSMTGRQFF.

The V call is TRBV12-3 or TRBV12-4, the J call TRBJ2-7; D possibly corresponds to TRBD2 (5 bases). The J call may be incorrect, as the DNA end agrees better with TRBJ2-5. CDR3 length equals 13 residues. The CDR3 nucleotides are TGTGCCAGCCGTGAATCTAGCAGGCAGACCCAGTACTTC. The encoded protein is CASRESSRQTQYF.

This chain connects TRBV6-5 to TRBJ2-5; D unclear. The CDR3 is 14 residues long. CDR1 is MNHEY, CDR2 SVGAGI, per germline. Trimming cost V 0 bases and J 7 bases, with 12 bases left between them. This CDR3 is CASSYSSVPRTQYF. The CDR3 DNA is TGTGCCAGCAGTTACTCGAGCGTTCCACGGACCCAGTACTTC.

This chain uses TRBV5-1 with TRBJ1-2; the D is unclear. CDR1 is SGHRS, CDR2 YFSETQ, per germline. The V and J ends lost 0 bases and 6 bases respectively, with 15 bases between them. CDR3 length: 15 amino acids. In DNA form, the CDR3 reads TGCGCCAGCAGCTTGGGGCGTAAACCTTCGGATGGCTACACCTTC. It specifies CASSLGRKPSDGYTF.

The chain uses TRBV28 and TRBJ1-5, with TRBD1 matching over 7 bases. The trim removed 5 bases at V and 2 bases at J, leaving 9 bases unmatched. CDR1 and CDR2 (germline): MDHEN, SYDVKM. The CDR3 has 16 residues. The CDR3 DNA reads as TGTGCCAGCAGTCCTCACCAGGGGGAGGGCAATCAGCCCCAGCATTTT. It is translated as CASSPHQGEGNQPQHF.

This clonotype showed up just a few times. The genes are TRBV27 and TRBJ2-1, with D unresolved. The length of the CDR3 is 14 residues. Germline CDR1 reads MNHEY; CDR2 reads SMNVEV (reference sequence). V was clipped by 3 bases and J by 1 base, with 7 bases between them. The CDR3 nucleotides read TGTGCCAGCAGTTTCTCGCGTTCCTACAATGAGCAGTTCTTC. This encodes CASSFSRSYNEQFF.